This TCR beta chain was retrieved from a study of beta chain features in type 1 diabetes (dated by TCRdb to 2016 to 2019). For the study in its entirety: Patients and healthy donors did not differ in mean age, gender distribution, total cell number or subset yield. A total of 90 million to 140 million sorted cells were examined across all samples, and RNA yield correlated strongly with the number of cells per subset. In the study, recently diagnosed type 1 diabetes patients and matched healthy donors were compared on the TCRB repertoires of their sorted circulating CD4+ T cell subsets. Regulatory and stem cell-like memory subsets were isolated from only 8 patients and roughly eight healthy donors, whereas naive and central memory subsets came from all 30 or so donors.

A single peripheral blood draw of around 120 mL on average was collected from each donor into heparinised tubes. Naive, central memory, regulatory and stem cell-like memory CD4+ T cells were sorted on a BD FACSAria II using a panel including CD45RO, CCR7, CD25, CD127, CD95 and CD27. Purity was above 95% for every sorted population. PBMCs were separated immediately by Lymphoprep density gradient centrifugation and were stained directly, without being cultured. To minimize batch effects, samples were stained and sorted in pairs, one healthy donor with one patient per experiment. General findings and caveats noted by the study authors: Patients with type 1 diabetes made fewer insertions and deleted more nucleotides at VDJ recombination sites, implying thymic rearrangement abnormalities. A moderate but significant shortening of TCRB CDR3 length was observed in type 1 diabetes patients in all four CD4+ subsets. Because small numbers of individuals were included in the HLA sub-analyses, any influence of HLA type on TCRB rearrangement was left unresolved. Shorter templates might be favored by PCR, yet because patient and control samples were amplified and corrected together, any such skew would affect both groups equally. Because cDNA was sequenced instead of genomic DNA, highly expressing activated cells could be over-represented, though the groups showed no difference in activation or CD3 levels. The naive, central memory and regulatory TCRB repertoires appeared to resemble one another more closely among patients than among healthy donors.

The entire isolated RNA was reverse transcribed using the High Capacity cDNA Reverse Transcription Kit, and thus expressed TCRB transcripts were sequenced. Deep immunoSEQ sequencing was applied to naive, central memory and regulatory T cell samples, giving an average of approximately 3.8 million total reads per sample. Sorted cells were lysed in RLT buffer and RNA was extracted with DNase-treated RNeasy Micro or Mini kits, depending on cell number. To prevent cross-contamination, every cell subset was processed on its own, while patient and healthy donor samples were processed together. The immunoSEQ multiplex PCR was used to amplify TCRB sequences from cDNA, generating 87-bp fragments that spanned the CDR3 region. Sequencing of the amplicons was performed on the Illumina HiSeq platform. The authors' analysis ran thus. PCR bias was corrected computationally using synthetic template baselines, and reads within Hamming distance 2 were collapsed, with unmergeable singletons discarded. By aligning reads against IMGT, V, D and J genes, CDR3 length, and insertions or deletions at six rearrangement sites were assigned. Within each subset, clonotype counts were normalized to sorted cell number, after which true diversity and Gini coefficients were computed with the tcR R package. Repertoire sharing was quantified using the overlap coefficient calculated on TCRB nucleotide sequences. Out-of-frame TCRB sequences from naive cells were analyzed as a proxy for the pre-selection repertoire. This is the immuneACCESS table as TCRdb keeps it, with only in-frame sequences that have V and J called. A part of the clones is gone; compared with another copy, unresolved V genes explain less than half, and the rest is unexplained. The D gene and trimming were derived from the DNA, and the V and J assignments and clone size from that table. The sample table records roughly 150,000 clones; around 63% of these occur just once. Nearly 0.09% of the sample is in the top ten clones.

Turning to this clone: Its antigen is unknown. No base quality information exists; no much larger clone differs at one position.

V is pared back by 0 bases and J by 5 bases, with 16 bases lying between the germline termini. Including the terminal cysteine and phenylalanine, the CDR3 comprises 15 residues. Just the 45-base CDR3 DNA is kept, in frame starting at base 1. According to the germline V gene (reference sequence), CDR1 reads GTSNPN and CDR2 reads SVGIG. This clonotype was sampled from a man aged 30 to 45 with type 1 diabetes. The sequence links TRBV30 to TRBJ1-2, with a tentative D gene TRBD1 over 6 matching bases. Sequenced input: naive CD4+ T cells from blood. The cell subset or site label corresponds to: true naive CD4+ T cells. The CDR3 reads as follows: CAWSVTPGAGYGYTF. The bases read TGTGCCTGGAGTGTAACGCCAGGGGCCGGGTATGGCTACACCTTC.